This is a list of T cell receptor beta chains from one sample in a study of siplizumab effects on memory and regulatory T cells. Sequencing was performed with immunoSEQ multiplex PCR; in TCRdb, only in-frame clones are kept and a portion is missing. The sample shows some 64,000 clones, about 80% of them seen only once. The sample was memory CD4+ T cells sorted from blood. These receptors all stem from a human donor in good health. Each CDR3 is given with its conserved first and last residue. Each record gives: CDR3 length, D gene, V gene, clone size, J gene, CDR3 DNA, CDR3 protein. D genes are given only for firm matches. Clone size is shown for a subset of rows, as once, few, many or a class of expanded clone.

cdr3_length: 15
d_call: TRBD2
v_call: TRBV10-1
clone_size: once
j_call: TRBJ2-5
cdr3_nt: TGCGCCAGCAGTGACCGGACTAGCGGGGAAGAGACCCAGTACTTC
cdr3_aa: CASSDRTSGEETQYF

cdr3_length: 15
d_call: TRBD2
v_call: TRBV4-1
clone_size: .
j_call: TRBJ2-1
cdr3_nt: TGCGCCAGCAGCCACATAGCGGGGGGGTACAATGAGCAGTTCTTC
cdr3_aa: CASSHIAGGYNEQFF

cdr3_length: 15
d_call: .
v_call: TRBV5-6
clone_size: .
j_call: TRBJ1-1
cdr3_nt: TGTGCCAGCAGCGGTGAGGGACGGTTGAACACTGAAGCTTTCTTT
cdr3_aa: CASSGEGRLNTEAFF

cdr3_length: 14
d_call: .
v_call: TRBV5-6
clone_size: few
j_call: TRBJ1-2
cdr3_nt: TGTGCCAGCAGCCCCCGGGGAGCTAACTATGGCTACACCTTC
cdr3_aa: CASSPRGANYGYTF

cdr3_length: 14
d_call: .
v_call: TRBV11-2
clone_size: .
j_call: TRBJ1-1
cdr3_nt: TGTGCCAGCAGCTTAGCGACGAGGGTGACTGAAGCTTTCTTT
cdr3_aa: CASSLATRVTEAFF

cdr3_length: 13
d_call: .
v_call: TRBV7-2
clone_size: .
j_call: TRBJ1-1
cdr3_nt: TGTGCCAGCAGCTTACCGGGACGGAATGAAGCTTTCTTT
cdr3_aa: CASSLPGRNEAFF

cdr3_length: 13
d_call: .
v_call: TRBV5-1
clone_size: once
j_call: TRBJ2-7
cdr3_nt: TGCGCCAGCAGCATTGGACCGACGTACGAGCAGTACTTC
cdr3_aa: CASSIGPTYEQYF

cdr3_length: 16
d_call: .
v_call: TRBV7-2
clone_size: .
j_call: TRBJ2-1
cdr3_nt: TGTGCCAGCAGCTTAAATTCGCCCCTTGCCTACAATGAGCAGTTCTTC
cdr3_aa: CASSLNSPLAYNEQFF

cdr3_length: 17
d_call: .
v_call: TRBV28
clone_size: few
j_call: TRBJ1-2
cdr3_nt: TGTGCCAGCAGTCCGAACCCTCTCAGGGGCGCTAACTATGGCTACACCTTC
cdr3_aa: CASSPNPLRGANYGYTF

cdr3_length: 13
d_call: .
v_call: TRBV19
clone_size: .
j_call: TRBJ1-1
cdr3_nt: TGTGCCAGTAGTAAGGCAGGGACCACTGAAGCTTTCTTT
cdr3_aa: CASSKAGTTEAFF

cdr3_length: 16
d_call: .
v_call: TRBV5-4
clone_size: .
j_call: TRBJ2-3
cdr3_nt: TGTGCCAGCAGCTCCTCGACCCGGAGAGTCACAGATACGCAGTATTTT
cdr3_aa: CASSSSTRRVTDTQYF

cdr3_length: 17
d_call: TRBD2
v_call: TRBV29-1
clone_size: .
j_call: TRBJ2-1
cdr3_nt: TGCAGCGTTGAAGTAGTTAGGACTAGCGGGGGGGCCAATGAGCAGTTCTTC
cdr3_aa: CSVEVVRTSGGANEQFF

cdr3_length: 17
d_call: TRBD1
v_call: TRBV5-5
clone_size: .
j_call: TRBJ2-1
cdr3_nt: TGTGCCAGCAGCACGACACTACGGACAGGGAGCTACAATGAGCAGTTCTTC
cdr3_aa: CASSTTLRTGSYNEQFF

cdr3_length: 17
d_call: TRBD1
v_call: TRBV5-4
clone_size: few
j_call: TRBJ2-3
cdr3_nt: TGTGCCAGCAGCGACGCCTCGGACAGGGCAGGGGCAGATACGCAGTATTTT
cdr3_aa: CASSDASDRAGADTQYF

cdr3_length: 13
d_call: .
v_call: TRBV5-1
clone_size: .
j_call: TRBJ2-1
cdr3_nt: TGCGCCAGCAGCGACGTGAGGGGCAATGAGCAGTTCTTC
cdr3_aa: CASSDVRGNEQFF

cdr3_length: 13
d_call: .
v_call: TRBV6-5
clone_size: .
j_call: TRBJ2-3
cdr3_nt: TGTGCCAGCAGTACAGACAGGCGGGGTACGCAGTATTTT
cdr3_aa: CASSTDRRGTQYF

cdr3_length: 14
d_call: TRBD1
v_call: TRBV7-6
clone_size: .
j_call: TRBJ2-7
cdr3_nt: TGTGCCAGCAGTACCGGGACAGGGGGCCACGAGCAGTACTTC
cdr3_aa: CASSTGTGGHEQYF

cdr3_length: 12
d_call: .
v_call: TRBV13
clone_size: .
j_call: TRBJ1-1
cdr3_nt: TGTGCCAGCAGCTTAGGGGTAGGGACGGCTTTCTTT
cdr3_aa: CASSLGVGTAFF

cdr3_length: 15
d_call: .
v_call: TRBV5-6
clone_size: .
j_call: TRBJ1-2
cdr3_nt: TGTGCCAGCAGCATCCAAAATCAGGGTTTCTATGGCTACACCTTC
cdr3_aa: CASSIQNQGFYGYTF

cdr3_length: 17
d_call: TRBD1
v_call: TRBV5-4
clone_size: .
j_call: TRBJ1-1
cdr3_nt: TGTGCCAGCAGCCGAGGAAGGACAGGAACCTTGAACACTGAAGCTTTCTTT
cdr3_aa: CASSRGRTGTLNTEAFF

cdr3_length: 15
d_call: .
v_call: TRBV5-1
clone_size: .
j_call: TRBJ2-3
cdr3_nt: TGCGCCAGCAGCTTGGACGGGGCCTTCACAGATACGCAGTATTTT
cdr3_aa: CASSLDGAFTDTQYF

cdr3_length: 14
d_call: TRBD1
v_call: TRBV19
clone_size: .
j_call: TRBJ1-5
cdr3_nt: TGTGCCAGCACGACAGGGGCCCGCAATCAGCCCCAGCATTTT
cdr3_aa: CASTTGARNQPQHF

cdr3_length: 15
d_call: .
v_call: TRBV18
clone_size: .
j_call: TRBJ2-5
cdr3_nt: TGTGCCAGCTCACCACCGGGACAACAGAAGGAGACCCAGTACTTC
cdr3_aa: CASSPPGQQKETQYF

cdr3_length: 16
d_call: .
v_call: TRBV2
clone_size: .
j_call: TRBJ1-5
cdr3_nt: TGTGCCAGCAGTGATGGCAGGGAGGGGTTCAATCAGCCCCAGCATTTT
cdr3_aa: CASSDGREGFNQPQHF

cdr3_length: 12
d_call: .
v_call: TRBV5-6
clone_size: .
j_call: TRBJ1-2
cdr3_nt: TGTGCCAGCACCGGGCCTAGGCGGGGCTACACCTTC
cdr3_aa: CASTGPRRGYTF

cdr3_length: 15
d_call: .
v_call: TRBV19
clone_size: .
j_call: TRBJ1-5
cdr3_nt: TGTGCCAGTAGTATTTGGGGTGAGGGCAATCAGCCCCAGCATTTT
cdr3_aa: CASSIWGEGNQPQHF

cdr3_length: 16
d_call: .
v_call: TRBV14
clone_size: .
j_call: TRBJ2-3
cdr3_nt: TGTGCCAGCAGCCAAGTTACGGGGACCAGGGCCCAGTCGCAGTATTTT
cdr3_aa: CASSQVTGTRAQSQYF

cdr3_length: 16
d_call: .
v_call: TRBV4-1
clone_size: once
j_call: TRBJ1-5
cdr3_nt: TGCGCCGAAGAAAGTGGCAGGAAGGATGGCCATCAGCCCCAGCATTTT
cdr3_aa: CAEESGRKDGHQPQHF

cdr3_length: 15
d_call: TRBD1
v_call: TRBV28
clone_size: .
j_call: TRBJ2-7
cdr3_nt: TGTGCCAGCAGTCAAGCAGACAGGGGGCCCCTCGAGCAGTACTTC
cdr3_aa: CASSQADRGPLEQYF

cdr3_length: 14
d_call: .
v_call: TRBV18
clone_size: .
j_call: TRBJ1-1
cdr3_nt: TGTGCCAGCTCACCATTAAGGGACGGCACTGAAGCTTTCTTT
cdr3_aa: CASSPLRDGTEAFF

cdr3_length: 14
d_call: .
v_call: TRBV7-9
clone_size: .
j_call: TRBJ2-5
cdr3_nt: TGTGCCAGCAGCGCAGCAGCAGCCTTCGGCCATCCGTACTTC
cdr3_aa: CASSAAAAFGHPYF

cdr3_length: 15
d_call: TRBD1
v_call: TRBV7-2
clone_size: .
j_call: TRBJ2-3
cdr3_nt: TGTGCCAGCAGCTTATCCCGACAGGGGCCAGATACGCAGTATTTT
cdr3_aa: CASSLSRQGPDTQYF

cdr3_length: 13
d_call: .
v_call: TRBV7-3
clone_size: .
j_call: TRBJ1-1
cdr3_nt: TGTGCCAGCAGCTTAAAACTGGGCACTGAAGCTTTCTTT
cdr3_aa: CASSLKLGTEAFF

cdr3_length: 12
d_call: .
v_call: TRBV2
clone_size: .
j_call: TRBJ2-5
cdr3_nt: TGTGCCAGCAGTGAAATCAGCGAGACCCAGTACTTC
cdr3_aa: CASSEISETQYF

cdr3_length: 12
d_call: .
v_call: TRBV6-5
clone_size: .
j_call: TRBJ1-5
cdr3_nt: TGTGCCAGCAGAACGGGGGGTCAGCCCCAGCATTTT
cdr3_aa: CASRTGGQPQHF

cdr3_length: 13
d_call: .
v_call: TRBV5-6
clone_size: once
j_call: TRBJ2-5
cdr3_nt: TGTGCCAGCAGCTTGGGACAGCAAGAGACCCAGTACTTC
cdr3_aa: CASSLGQQETQYF

cdr3_length: 15
d_call: TRBD1
v_call: TRBV7-9
clone_size: .
j_call: TRBJ1-2
cdr3_nt: TGTGCCAGCAGCTTCGACAGGGGGCGGTTCTATGGCTACACCTTC
cdr3_aa: CASSFDRGRFYGYTF

cdr3_length: 13
d_call: .
v_call: TRBV7-3
clone_size: .
j_call: TRBJ1-1
cdr3_nt: TGTGCCAGCAGCTTAAAAAGGAACACTGAAGCTTTCTTT
cdr3_aa: CASSLKRNTEAFF